This T cell receptor beta chain derives from a study of CD8+ T cells in alopecia areata. Looking at the study overall: Tofacitinib administration to treated patients was oral, at 5 to 10 mg twice daily.

Treatment here: oral pan-JAK inhibitor, 5-10 mg twice daily. Specimens obtained from alopecia areata patients comprised lesional scalp punch biopsies and peripheral blood. Study-wide results and caveats: Among the 100 top clones, expanded CD8+ clones, like scalp clonality, were significantly decreased by tofacitinib. Tofacitinib did not eliminate many expanded lesional clones from scalp or blood.

V gave up 7 bases and J gave up 2 bases, with 14 bases separating them. This CDR3 has 14 residues. Germline values: CDR1 SNHLY, CDR2 FYNNEI. RNA, once extracted, was reverse transcribed into cDNA for use as the sequencing template. Clones were read by immunoSEQ multiplex PCR, and TCRdb kept only the in-frame ones, dropping some. The repertoire consists of roughly 120,000 clones, with roughly 56% occurring once and the leading ten covering 3% to 4%. Notes on this clone: The antigen is not known.

This TCR came from a human donor with alopecia areata. The specimen was CD4+ T cells sorted from blood, collected at week 24, from a patient treated with tofacitinib. The chain has TRBV2 and TRBJ1-1; weak D call: TRBD1 (6 bases). CDR3 nucleotide sequence: TGTGCCAGCACCCGACTGACAGGAAACACTGAAGCTTTCTTT. This encodes CASTRLTGNTEAFF.